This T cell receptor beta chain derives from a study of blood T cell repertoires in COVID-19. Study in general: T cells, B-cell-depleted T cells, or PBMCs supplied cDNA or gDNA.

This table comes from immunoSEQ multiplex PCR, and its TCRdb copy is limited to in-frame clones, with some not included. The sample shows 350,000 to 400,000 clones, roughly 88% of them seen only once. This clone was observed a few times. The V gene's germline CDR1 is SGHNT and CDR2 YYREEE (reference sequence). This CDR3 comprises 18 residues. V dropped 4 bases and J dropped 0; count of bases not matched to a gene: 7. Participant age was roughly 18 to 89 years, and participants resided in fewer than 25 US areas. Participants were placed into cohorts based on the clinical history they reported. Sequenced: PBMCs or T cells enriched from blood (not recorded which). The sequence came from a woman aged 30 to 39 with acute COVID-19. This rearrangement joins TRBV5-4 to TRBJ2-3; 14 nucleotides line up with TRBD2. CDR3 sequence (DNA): TGTGCCAGCAGCCGGGGACTAGCGGGGGCGGCTAGCACAGATACGCAGTATTTT. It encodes CASSRGLAGAASTDTQYF.